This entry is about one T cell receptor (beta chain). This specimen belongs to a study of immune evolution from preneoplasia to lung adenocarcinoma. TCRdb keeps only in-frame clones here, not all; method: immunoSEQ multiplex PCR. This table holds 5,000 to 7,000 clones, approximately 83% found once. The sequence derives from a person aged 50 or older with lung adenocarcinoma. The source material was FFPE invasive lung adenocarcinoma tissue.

The CDR3 loop is CASSLYEQYF. The DNA for the CDR3 is TGTGCCAGCAGTTTGTACGAGCAGTACTTC. The rearrangement links TRBV27 to TRBJ2-7; no clear D. This CDR3 is built from 10 residues. CDR1 MNHEY and CDR2 SMNVEV come from the germline V gene (reference sequence). Trimming removed 3 bases at V and 4 bases at J, with 1 base between.